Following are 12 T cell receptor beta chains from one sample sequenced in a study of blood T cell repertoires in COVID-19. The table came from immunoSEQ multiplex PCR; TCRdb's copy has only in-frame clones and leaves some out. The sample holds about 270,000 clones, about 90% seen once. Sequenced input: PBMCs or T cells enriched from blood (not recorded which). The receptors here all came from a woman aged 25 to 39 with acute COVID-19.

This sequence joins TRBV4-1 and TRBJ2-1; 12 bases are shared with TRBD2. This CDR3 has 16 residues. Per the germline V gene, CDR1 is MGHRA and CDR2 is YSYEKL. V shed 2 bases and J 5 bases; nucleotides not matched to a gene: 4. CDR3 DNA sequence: TGCGCCAGCAGCCAACCGACTAGCGGGAGAAACAATGAGCAGTTCTTC. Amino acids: CASSQPTSGRNNEQFF.

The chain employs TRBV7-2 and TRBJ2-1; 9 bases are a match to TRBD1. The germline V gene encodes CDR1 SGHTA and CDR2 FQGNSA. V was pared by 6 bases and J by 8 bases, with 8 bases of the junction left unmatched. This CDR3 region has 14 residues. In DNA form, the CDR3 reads TGTGCCAGCAGTAAGACAGGGGGTGTTGATGAGCAGTTCTTC. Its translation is CASSKTGGVDEQFF.

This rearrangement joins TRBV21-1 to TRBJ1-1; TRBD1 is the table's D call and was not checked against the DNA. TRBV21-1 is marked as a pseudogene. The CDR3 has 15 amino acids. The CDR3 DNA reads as TGTGCCAGTACCTTCACAGGGGACGCTGTCACTGAAGCTTTCTTT. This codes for CASTFTGDAVTEAFF.

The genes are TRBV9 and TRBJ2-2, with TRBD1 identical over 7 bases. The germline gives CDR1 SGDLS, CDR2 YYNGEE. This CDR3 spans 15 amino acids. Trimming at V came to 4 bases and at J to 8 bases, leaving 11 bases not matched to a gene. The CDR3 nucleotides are TGTGCCAGCAGCTCAACAGGGGATATTTGGGGGGAGCTGTTTTTT. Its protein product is CASSSTGDIWGELFF.

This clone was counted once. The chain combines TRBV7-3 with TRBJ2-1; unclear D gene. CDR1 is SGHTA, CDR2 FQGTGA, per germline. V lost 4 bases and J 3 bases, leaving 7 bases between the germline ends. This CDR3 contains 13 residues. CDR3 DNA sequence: TGTGCCAGCAGCTCGTCCGGCTACAATGAGCAGTTCTTC. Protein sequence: CASSSSGYNEQFF.

The CDR3 reads CASSLGPRRSSGNTIYF. The CDR3 DNA sequence: TGTGCCAGCAGTTTAGGACCGCGGAGGAGCTCTGGAAACACCATATATTTT. This chain joins TRBV28 and TRBJ1-3; D unresolved. CDR1 is MDHEN and CDR2 is SYDVKM in the germline V gene. V lost 2 bases and J 0 bases, leaving 14 bases between the germline ends. CDR3 length equals 17 residues.

The CDR3, as DNA: TGTGCCAGCAGATCCGGGACAAGTATGAACACTGAAGCTTTCTTT. It translates to CASRSGTSMNTEAFF. This rearrangement joins TRBV7-9 to TRBJ1-1, with D possibly TRBD1 on 6 matching bases. Trimming stripped 6 bases from V and 0 bases from J, with 14 bases between. CDR3 length equals 15 residues. CDR1 SEHNR and CDR2 FQNEAQ come from the germline V gene (reference sequence).

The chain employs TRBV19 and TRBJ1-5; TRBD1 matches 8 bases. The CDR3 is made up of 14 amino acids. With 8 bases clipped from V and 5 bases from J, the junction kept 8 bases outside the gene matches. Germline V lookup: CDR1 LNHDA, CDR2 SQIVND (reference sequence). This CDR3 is CASAPLTGDQPQHF. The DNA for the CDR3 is TGTGCCAGTGCCCCCCTGACAGGGGATCAGCCCCAGCATTTT. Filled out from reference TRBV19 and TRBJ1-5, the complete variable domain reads DGGITQSPKYLFRKEGQNVTLSCEQNLNHDAMYWYRQDPGQGLRLIYYSQIVNDFQKGDIAEGYSVSREKKESFPLTVTSAQKNPTAFYLCASAPLTGDQPQHFGDGTRLSIL.

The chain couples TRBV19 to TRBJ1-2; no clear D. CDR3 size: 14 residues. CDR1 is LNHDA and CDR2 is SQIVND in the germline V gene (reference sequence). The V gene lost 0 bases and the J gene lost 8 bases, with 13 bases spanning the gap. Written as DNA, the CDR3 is TGTGCCAGTAGTATAGATCGCGGTCGAACGGGCTACACCTTC. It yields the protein CASSIDRGRTGYTF.

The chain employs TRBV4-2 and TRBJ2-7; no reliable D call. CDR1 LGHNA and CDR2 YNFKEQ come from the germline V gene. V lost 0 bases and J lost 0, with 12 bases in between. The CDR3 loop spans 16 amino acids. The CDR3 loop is CASSQEVVQFSYEQYF. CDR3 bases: TGTGCCAGCAGCCAAGAAGTGGTTCAGTTCTCCTACGAGCAGTACTTC.

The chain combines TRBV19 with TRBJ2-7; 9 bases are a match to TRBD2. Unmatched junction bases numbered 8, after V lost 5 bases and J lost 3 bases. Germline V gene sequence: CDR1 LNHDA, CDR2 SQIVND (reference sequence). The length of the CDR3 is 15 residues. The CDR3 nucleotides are TGTGCCAGTAGTGAGGCGGGAGGGCCGGTCTACGAGCAGTACTTC. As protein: CASSEAGGPVYEQYF. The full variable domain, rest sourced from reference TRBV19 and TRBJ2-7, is DGGITQSPKYLFRKEGQNVTLSCEQNLNHDAMYWYRQDPGQGLRLIYYSQIVNDFQKGDIAEGYSVSREKKESFPLTVTSAQKNPTAFYLCASSEAGGPVYEQYFGPGTRLTVT.

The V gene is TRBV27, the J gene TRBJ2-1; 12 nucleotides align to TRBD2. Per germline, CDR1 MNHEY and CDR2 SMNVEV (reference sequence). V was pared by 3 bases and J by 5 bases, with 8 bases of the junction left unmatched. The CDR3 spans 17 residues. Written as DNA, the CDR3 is TGTGCCAGCAGTTTCTCCCTCGGACTAGCGGGGCACAATGAGCAGTTCTTC. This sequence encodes CASSFSLGLAGHNEQFF.